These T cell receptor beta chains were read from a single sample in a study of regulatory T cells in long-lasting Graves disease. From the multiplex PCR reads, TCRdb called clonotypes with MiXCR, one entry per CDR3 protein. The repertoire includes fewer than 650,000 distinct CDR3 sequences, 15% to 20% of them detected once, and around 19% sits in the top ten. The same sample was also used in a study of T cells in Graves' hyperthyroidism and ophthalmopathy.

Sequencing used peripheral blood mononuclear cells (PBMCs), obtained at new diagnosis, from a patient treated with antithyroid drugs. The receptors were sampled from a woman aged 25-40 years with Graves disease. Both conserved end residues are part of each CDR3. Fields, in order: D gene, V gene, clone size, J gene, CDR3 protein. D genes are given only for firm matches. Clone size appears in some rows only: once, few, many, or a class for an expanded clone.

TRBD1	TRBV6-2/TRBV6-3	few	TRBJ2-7	CASSETGTGGAEQYF
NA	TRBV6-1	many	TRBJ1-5	CASNLKAGQPQHF
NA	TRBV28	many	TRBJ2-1	CASTPAGTDVGEQFF
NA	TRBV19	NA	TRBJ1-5	CASSIGLGPYSNQPQHF
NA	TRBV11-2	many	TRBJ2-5	CASSPISGAKGTQYF
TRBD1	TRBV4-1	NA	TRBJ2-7	CASRQTGGPAYEQYF
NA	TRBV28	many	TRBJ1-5	CASRAPDRKSQPQHF
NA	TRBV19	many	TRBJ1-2	CASSIQGSGYTF
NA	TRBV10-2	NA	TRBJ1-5	CASRQRGPQHF
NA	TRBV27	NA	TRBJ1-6	CASRRSTVYNSPLHF
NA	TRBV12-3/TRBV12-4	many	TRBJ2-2	CASTPGWGAPNTGELFF
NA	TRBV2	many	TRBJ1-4	CASSVGVNEKLFF
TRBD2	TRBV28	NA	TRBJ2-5	CASSFGGGRGLDQETQYF
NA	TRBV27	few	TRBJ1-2	CASSSLTGLDYGYTF
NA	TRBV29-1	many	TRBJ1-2	CSVEDLGGLPVNYGYTF